Listed here are 22 T cell receptor beta chains from one sample, sequenced in a study of T-cell memory formation after mild COVID-19. TCRdb reprocessed the 5' RACE reads via MiXCR and lists one record per CDR3 protein. The repertoire holds about 130,000 distinct CDR3 sequences, with around 27% as singletons. Sequencing was done on a sample of PBMCs or a T cell subset sorted from them (not recorded which). The source is an adult woman who had mild COVID-19 (a few samples of this study predate the infection). Cell type and time point are not known.

In nucleotides, the CDR3 is TGTGCCAGCAGTCTCGGGTCTGGGCAGTACTTC. It yields the protein CASSLGSGQYF. V usage is TRBV6-6 and J usage is TRBJ2-7; D unresolved. CDR3 length equals 11 residues. CDR1 is MNHNY and CDR2 is SVGAGI in the germline V gene (reference sequence). V was shortened by 5 bases and J by 9 bases, with 11 bases between the two germline ends.

Only a few counts were recorded for this clonotype. The V and J genes are TRBV4-3 and TRBJ2-1, with 9 bases identical to TRBD2. V shed 8 bases, J shed 7 bases, and the junction held 6 bases outside the gene matches. Germline CDR1 LGHNA, CDR2 YSLEER. This CDR3 is 13 amino acids long. The CDR3 region has the DNA TGCGCCAGCGGGGCTAGCGGGATTAATGAGCAGTTCTTC. Its protein product is CASGASGINEQFF.

The gene calls are TRBV2 and TRBJ2-1, with 11 nucleotides matching TRBD2. Germline CDR1 SNHLY, CDR2 FYNNEI. The CDR3 totals 13 residues. The V and J ends lost 9 bases and 3 bases, in that order; junction bases with no gene match: 1. The CDR3 sequence: CARTSGNYNEQFF. The CDR3, as DNA: TGTGCCAGGACTAGCGGGAACTACAATGAGCAGTTCTTC.

This clonotype has only a few counts. The J gene is TRBJ2-1, the V gene TRBV25-1, with a tentative D call TRBD1 (6 bases). The CDR3 has 13 residues. V gave up 8 bases and J gave up 7 bases, with 15 bases separating them. Germline values: CDR1 MGHDK, CDR2 SYGVNS. The CDR3 sequence is CASRTGQINEQFF. The CDR3 DNA sequence: TGTGCCAGCCGTACCGGACAGATAAATGAGCAGTTCTTC.

This clonotype was counted between two and nine times. This sequence joins TRBV27 and TRBJ1-1, with 11 bases matching TRBD1. This CDR3 spans 15 amino acids. The J segment lost 1 base and the V segment lost 5 bases, leaving 3 bases of the junction unmatched. CDR1 and CDR2 (germline): MNHEY, SMNVEV (reference sequence). The CDR3 region is CASSLGTGGNTEAFF. In DNA, the CDR3 is TGTGCCAGCAGTCTCGGGACAGGGGGGAACACTGAAGCTTTCTTT.

This chain uses TRBV6-6 with TRBJ2-1; 8 nucleotides align to TRBD2. The CDR3 contains 19 residues. Germline values: CDR1 MNHNY, CDR2 SVGAGI (reference sequence). V was clipped by 0 bases and J by 6 bases; unmatched bases: 16. This chain's CDR3 is CASSYSFGVREGGFNEQFF. In nucleotides, the CDR3 is TGTGCCAGCAGTTACTCCTTCGGCGTACGGGAGGGGGGGTTCAATGAGCAGTTCTTC.

The V and J genes are TRBV4-2 and TRBJ1-5; weak D call: TRBD1 (6 bases). CDR1 is LGHNA, CDR2 YNFKEQ, per germline. The ends were cut back, 0 bases at V and 4 bases at J, with 16 bases in the middle. CDR3 length: 17 residues. The CDR3, as DNA: TGTGCCAGCAGCCAAGAGGGTAGGTCGGGGGCTAATCAGCCCCAGCATTTT. Translated, it gives CASSQEGRSGANQPQHF.

This clonotype was seen more than once but under ten times. J is TRBJ2-7 and V is TRBV27; 12 bases map to TRBD2. V was pared by 8 bases and J by 3 bases, with 11 bases of the junction left unmatched. Germline V gene sequence: CDR1 MNHEY, CDR2 SMNVEV (reference sequence). The CDR3 loop spans 16 amino acids. CDR3 nucleotide sequence: TGTGCCAGCCAGGGGACTAGCGGGCAAGGGTTCTACGAGCAGTACTTC. Protein product: CASQGTSGQGFYEQYF.

The rearrangement links TRBV6-5 to TRBJ2-3; 8 bases map to TRBD2. Germline loops: CDR1 MNHEY, CDR2 SVGAGI. V lost 6 bases to trimming and J lost 2 bases; unmatched junction nucleotides: 7. The CDR3 is 15 amino acids. The CDR3: CASRQHSGITDTQYF. The CDR3 DNA sequence: TGTGCCAGCAGGCAGCATAGCGGGATCACAGATACGCAGTATTTT.

There are a few counts of this clonotype. The gene calls are TRBV5-1 and TRBJ1-2, with D possibly being TRBD1 (5 bases). The CDR3 length is 14 residues. V gave up 3 bases and J gave up 0 bases, with 9 bases separating them. The germline CDR1 and CDR2 sequences are SGHRS and YFSETQ. CDR3 sequence (DNA): TGCGCCAGCAGCTGGGACTTAGCTAACTATGGCTACACCTTC. Amino acids: CASSWDLANYGYTF.

This rearrangement joins TRBV3-1 to TRBJ1-2; D not resolved. The CDR3 loop spans 15 amino acids. Germline V gene data show CDR1 as LGHDT and CDR2 as YNNKEL (reference sequence). V was cut by 0 bases and J by 6 bases, with 14 bases left in between. CDR3 region: CASSQEGQVGDGYTF. The CDR3 DNA is TGTGCCAGCAGCCAAGAAGGTCAGGTCGGCGATGGCTACACCTTC.

This rearrangement joins TRBV14 to TRBJ2-4; the match to TRBD1 covers 10 bases. Germline CDR1 and CDR2: SGHDN and FVKESK. The CDR3 totals 14 residues. The V segment lost 4 bases and the J segment 4 bases; nucleotides outside the gene matches: 1. CDR3 DNA: TGTGCCAGCAGCCCGGGACAGGGGAAAAACATTCAGTACTTC. It is translated as CASSPGQGKNIQYF.

This clonotype was counted only a few times. The genes are TRBV24-1 and TRBJ2-5; D is possibly TRBD1 (6 bases). There are 14 residues in the CDR3. Per the germline V gene, CDR1 is KGHDR and CDR2 is SFDVKD. V shed 4 bases and J shed 5 bases, with 13 bases lying between them. The CDR3 nucleotides are TGTGCCACCAGTGACGCAGGGGTGTCGGAGACCCAGTACTTC. Protein sequence: CATSDAGVSETQYF.

The chain employs TRBV4-3 and TRBJ2-2, with D perhaps TRBD2 (6 bases). The CDR3 consists of 18 residues. The germline V and J ends were trimmed by 0 bases and 7 bases, with 21 bases remaining between them. Germline assignment: CDR1 LGHNA and CDR2 YSLEER. In DNA form, the CDR3 reads TGCGCCAGCAGCCAAGATTTTATTGCAGCGGGTCGGGACGGGGAGCTGTTTTTT. This encodes CASSQDFIAAGRDGELFF.

V usage is TRBV7-9 and J usage is TRBJ1-2; TRBD1 agrees at 10 bases. Losses at the gene ends were 4 bases for V and 5 bases for J; bases not matched to a gene: 4. CDR1 is SEHNR and CDR2 is FQNEAQ in the germline V gene (reference sequence). The CDR3 consists of 14 residues. CDR3 loop: CASSSDRGVYGYTF. CDR3 coding DNA: TGTGCCAGCAGCTCGGACAGGGGGGTGTATGGCTACACCTTC.

The V call is TRBV6-5, the J call TRBJ1-1, with TRBD1 as a possible D gene (5 bases). The germline gives CDR1 MNHEY, CDR2 SVGAGI. There are 14 residues in the CDR3. Trimming took off 0 bases at V and 3 bases at J, with 8 bases between the two ends. CDR3 in amino acids: CASSYSGGYTEAFF. The CDR3 DNA sequence: TGTGCCAGCAGTTACTCGGGGGGTTACACTGAAGCTTTCTTT.

The chain uses TRBV28 and TRBJ2-7; unclear D gene. The germline V gene encodes CDR1 MDHEN and CDR2 SYDVKM. The CDR3 runs 15 residues. Trimming pared 5 bases from V and 0 bases from J, leaving 14 bases between. In nucleotides, the CDR3 is TGTGCCAGCAGTACCCTAGTAGATCCCTCCTACGAGCAGTACTTC. Residues: CASSTLVDPSYEQYF.

V gene TRBV19 combines with J gene TRBJ2-5; D possibly corresponds to TRBD1 (6 bases). Trimming stripped 5 bases from V and 5 bases from J, with 12 bases between. Germline V gene sequence: CDR1 LNHDA, CDR2 SQIVND (reference sequence). This CDR3 has 13 residues. The CDR3 protein is CASSPGGMETQYF. For the CDR3, the DNA is TGTGCCAGTAGTCCTGGGGGCATGGAGACCCAGTACTTC.

The chain links TRBV7-9 to TRBJ1-2, with a tentative D call TRBD1 (5 bases). The V end lost 0 bases, the J end lost 5 bases, and 13 bases lay between the germline ends. This CDR3 is built from 15 residues. Germline CDR1 is SEHNR and CDR2 is FQNEAQ (reference sequence). CDR3 region: CASSLAGAVKYGYTF. The CDR3 nucleotides read TGTGCCAGCAGCTTAGCAGGGGCAGTTAAGTATGGCTACACCTTC.

CDR3 coding DNA: TGCAGTGCTAGACGCCTACAGGGGCGCTACGAGCAGTACTTC. Its protein is CSARRLQGRYEQYF. The chain joins TRBV20-1 to TRBJ2-7, with 7 bases matching TRBD1. CDR1 is DFQATT, CDR2 SNEGSKA, per germline (reference sequence). The CDR3 loop spans 14 amino acids. With V trimmed by 2 bases and J by 3 bases, 7 bases remained unmatched.

This chain connects TRBV7-9 to TRBJ2-3; D is unresolved. The CDR3 has 13 residues. Germline CDR1 reads SEHNR; CDR2 reads FQNEAQ (reference sequence). V shed 5 bases and J shed 7 bases, with 13 bases lying between them. The CDR3 sequence is CASSPPGSHTQYF. The DNA for the CDR3 is TGTGCCAGCAGCCCGCCAGGTTCACATACGCAGTATTTT. Combining the CDR3 with reference TRBV7-9 and TRBJ2-3 gives the whole variable domain DTGVSQNPRHKITKRGQNVTFRCDPISEHNRLYWYRQTLGQGPEFLTYFQNEAQLEKSRLLSDRFSAERPKGSFSTLEIQRTEQGDSAMYLCASSPPGSHTQYFGPGTRLTVL.

This clonotype was seen ten or more times. V is TRBV6-2 or TRBV6-3 and J is TRBJ1-1; weak D call: TRBD1 (5 bases). Between the trimmed V and J ends, which lost 4 bases and 1 base, there was a span of 7 bases. CDR1 is MNHEY and CDR2 is SVGEGT in the germline V gene. This CDR3 region has 13 residues. The CDR3 DNA is TGTGCCAGCAGTTTGACAGAGAACACTGAAGCTTTCTTT. It translates to CASSLTENTEAFF.